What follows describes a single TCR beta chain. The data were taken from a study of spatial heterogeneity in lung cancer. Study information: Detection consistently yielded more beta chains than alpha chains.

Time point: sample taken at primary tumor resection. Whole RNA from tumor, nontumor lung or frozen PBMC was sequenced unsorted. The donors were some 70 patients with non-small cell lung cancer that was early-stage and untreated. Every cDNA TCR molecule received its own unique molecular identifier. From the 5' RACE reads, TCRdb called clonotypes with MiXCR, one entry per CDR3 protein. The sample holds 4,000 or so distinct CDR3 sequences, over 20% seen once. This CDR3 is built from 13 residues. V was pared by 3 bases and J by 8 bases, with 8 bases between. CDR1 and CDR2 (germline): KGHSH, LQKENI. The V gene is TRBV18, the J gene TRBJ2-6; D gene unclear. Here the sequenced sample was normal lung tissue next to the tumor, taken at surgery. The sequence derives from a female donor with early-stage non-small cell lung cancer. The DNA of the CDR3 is TGTGCCAGCTCACCCAGTGGTTCCAACGTCCTGACTTTC. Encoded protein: CASSPSGSNVLTF.